These T cell receptor beta chains were read from a single sample in a study of blood T cells in healthy people across ages. TCRdb itself ran the 5' RACE reads through MiXCR, one entry per CDR3 protein. The table shows hundreds of thousands of distinct CDR3 sequences, with about three fifths occurring only once. Specimen: blood. The receptor set was obtained from a man aged 25-45 years in good health. CDR3s include the opening cysteine and the closing phenylalanine or tryptophan. Each record gives: clone size, V gene, D gene, J gene, CDR3 DNA, CDR3 protein. D genes are given only for firm matches. For some rows the clone size is stated as once, few or many, or as a class when expanded; others skip it.

clone size: -; V gene: TRBV3-1; D gene: -; J gene: TRBJ2-3; CDR3 DNA: TGTGCCAGCAGCCAAGCTACCGGCTGGACATGGGATACGCAGTATTTT; CDR3 protein: CASSQATGWTWDTQYF
clone size: -; V gene: TRBV6-2/TRBV6-3; D gene: -; J gene: TRBJ1-2; CDR3 DNA: TGTGCCAGCAGTGGTTCGGGACCGCAACCCAATGGCTACACCTTC; CDR3 protein: CASSGSGPQPNGYTF
clone size: -; V gene: TRBV20-1; D gene: -; J gene: TRBJ2-7; CDR3 DNA: TGCAGTGCTAGAGAGAGCTCCTACGAGCAGTACTTC; CDR3 protein: CSARESSYEQYF
clone size: -; V gene: TRBV4-1; D gene: -; J gene: TRBJ2-5; CDR3 DNA: TGCGCCAGCAGCCAAGGCTTAGGGGAGGTGGGCGAGACCCAGTACTTC; CDR3 protein: CASSQGLGEVGETQYF
clone size: -; V gene: TRBV20-1; D gene: -; J gene: TRBJ2-3; CDR3 DNA: TGCAGTGGCCAAGGCTTGGGCAGCACAACAGATACGCAGTATTTT; CDR3 protein: CSGQGLGSTTDTQYF
clone size: few; V gene: TRBV29-1; D gene: TRBD2; J gene: TRBJ2-3; CDR3 DNA: TGCAGCGCTAGACTAGCGGGGCGATCAGATACGCAGTATTTT; CDR3 protein: CSARLAGRSDTQYF
clone size: -; V gene: TRBV10-3; D gene: -; J gene: TRBJ2-5; CDR3 DNA: TGTGCCATCAGTGAGTCCCCGGGGCTAAGACAGACCCAGTACTTC; CDR3 protein: CAISESPGLRQTQYF
clone size: -; V gene: TRBV20-1; D gene: -; J gene: TRBJ2-3; CDR3 DNA: TGCAGTGCTAGACGGATCCGAGGCTCTAGCACAGATACGCAGTATTTT; CDR3 protein: CSARRIRGSSTDTQYF
clone size: many; V gene: TRBV28; D gene: TRBD1; J gene: TRBJ1-2; CDR3 DNA: TGTGCCAGCAGTCCACCGGGACAGGGGGATGGCTACACCTTC; CDR3 protein: CASSPPGQGDGYTF
clone size: few; V gene: TRBV20-1; D gene: TRBD2; J gene: TRBJ2-7; CDR3 DNA: TGCAGTGCACCAGGGACTAGCGGAACCTACGAGCAGTACTTC; CDR3 protein: CSAPGTSGTYEQYF
clone size: -; V gene: TRBV20-1; D gene: TRBD2; J gene: TRBJ2-1; CDR3 DNA: TGCAGTGCTCGGCCCAGCGGGACTGGGAATGAGCAGTTCTTC; CDR3 protein: CSARPSGTGNEQFF
clone size: few; V gene: TRBV4-2; D gene: -; J gene: TRBJ1-2; CDR3 DNA: TGTGCCAGCAGCCAAGAGGGGGGGGCTCCCCCCTCTAACTATGGCTACACCTTC; CDR3 protein: CASSQEGGAPPSNYGYTF
clone size: once; V gene: TRBV5-1; D gene: -; J gene: TRBJ1-4; CDR3 DNA: TGCGCCAGCAGCTCAATGGGGGAAAACTATGAAAAACTGTTTTTT; CDR3 protein: CASSSMGENYEKLFF
clone size: -; V gene: TRBV4-2; D gene: -; J gene: TRBJ2-5; CDR3 DNA: TGTGCCAGCAGCCAAGATGCGGTGGGGACCCAGTACTTC; CDR3 protein: CASSQDAVGTQYF
clone size: -; V gene: TRBV7-9; D gene: -; J gene: TRBJ2-1; CDR3 DNA: TGTGCCAGCAGCTGGGGGGTGGACAGCTACAATGAGCAGTTCTTC; CDR3 protein: CASSWGVDSYNEQFF
clone size: many; V gene: TRBV6-2/TRBV6-3; D gene: TRBD2; J gene: TRBJ2-1; CDR3 DNA: TGTGCCAGCAGTTACTCGACGGGGAAGAGCGGGAGAGGACTATTTGAGCAGTTCTTC; CDR3 protein: CASSYSTGKSGRGLFEQFF
clone size: -; V gene: TRBV4-2; D gene: -; J gene: TRBJ2-3; CDR3 DNA: TGTGCCAGCAGCCCAGAACGGACTCAAAAGGTAGATACGCAGTATTTT; CDR3 protein: CASSPERTQKVDTQYF
clone size: many; V gene: TRBV5-1; D gene: TRBD1; J gene: TRBJ2-7; CDR3 DNA: TGCGCCAGCAGCCCTGGACAGGGAGTGTACGAGCAGTACTTC; CDR3 protein: CASSPGQGVYEQYF
clone size: -; V gene: TRBV30; D gene: -; J gene: TRBJ1-6; CDR3 DNA: TGTGCCTGGAGGCATCAGGGACGGTCACCCCTCCACTTT; CDR3 protein: CAWRHQGRSPLHF
clone size: few; V gene: TRBV21-1; D gene: -; J gene: TRBJ2-1; CDR3 DNA: TGTGCCAGCAGTCCCGAACCGGGACTAGCCCATTGGGAGCAGTTCTTC; CDR3 protein: CASSPEPGLAHWEQFF
clone size: -; V gene: TRBV6-5; D gene: TRBD2; J gene: TRBJ2-6; CDR3 DNA: TGTGCCACGGGGGGGCGGTTGGGGGCCAACGTCCTGACTTTC; CDR3 protein: CATGGRLGANVLTF
clone size: few; V gene: TRBV29-1; D gene: -; J gene: TRBJ2-7; CDR3 DNA: TGCAGCGTAGGGGGAGGGCCGAAGGAGCAGTACTTC; CDR3 protein: CSVGGGPKEQYF
clone size: -; V gene: TRBV20-1; D gene: -; J gene: TRBJ2-5; CDR3 DNA: TGCAGTGCTAACTTTGGCCGGGAGTTAGAGACCCAGTACTTC; CDR3 protein: CSANFGRELETQYF
clone size: few; V gene: TRBV20-1; D gene: -; J gene: TRBJ2-7; CDR3 DNA: TGCAGTGCTAGGCCCAGGGCCACCTACGAGCAGTACTTC; CDR3 protein: CSARPRATYEQYF
clone size: -; V gene: TRBV29-1; D gene: -; J gene: TRBJ2-7; CDR3 DNA: TGCAGCGTTGAAGTCCGGGTCGGGGGCGAGCAGTACTTC; CDR3 protein: CSVEVRVGGEQYF
clone size: -; V gene: TRBV6-6; D gene: -; J gene: TRBJ2-7; CDR3 DNA: TGTGCCAGCAGTTACTCCAGGGTTATCGAGCAGTACTTC; CDR3 protein: CASSYSRVIEQYF
clone size: -; V gene: TRBV28; D gene: TRBD1; J gene: TRBJ2-7; CDR3 DNA: TGTGCCAGCAGCGAGTACCGGGACAGGGGCTACGAGCAGTACTTC; CDR3 protein: CASSEYRDRGYEQYF
clone size: -; V gene: TRBV4-3; D gene: -; J gene: TRBJ1-4; CDR3 DNA: TGCGCCAGCAGCCAAGATTTCCCGTTAAATGAAAAACTGTTTTTT; CDR3 protein: CASSQDFPLNEKLFF
clone size: -; V gene: TRBV28; D gene: -; J gene: TRBJ2-1; CDR3 DNA: TGTGCCAGCAGTCCCTCGGGGATTGGTGATGAGCAGTTCTTC; CDR3 protein: CASSPSGIGDEQFF
clone size: -; V gene: TRBV29-1; D gene: TRBD1; J gene: TRBJ2-4; CDR3 DNA: TGCAGCGCAGATGGACAGGGTGGGGACATTCAGTACTTC; CDR3 protein: CSADGQGGDIQYF
clone size: -; V gene: TRBV9; D gene: -; J gene: TRBJ2-2; CDR3 DNA: TGTGCCAGCAGCGTAGACCCTCGGTCAAGGGCCGGGGAGCTGTTTTTT; CDR3 protein: CASSVDPRSRAGELFF
clone size: -; V gene: TRBV5-1; D gene: -; J gene: TRBJ2-7; CDR3 DNA: TGCGCCAGCAGCTTAATAGACTTGGACAGTGAATCCTACGAGCAGTACTTC; CDR3 protein: CASSLIDLDSESYEQYF
clone size: few; V gene: TRBV12-3/TRBV12-4; D gene: TRBD1; J gene: TRBJ2-5; CDR3 DNA: TGTGCCAGCAGTACAGGGGGTTGGGAGACCCAGTACTTC; CDR3 protein: CASSTGGWETQYF
clone size: -; V gene: TRBV12-3/TRBV12-4; D gene: -; J gene: TRBJ1-1; CDR3 DNA: TGTGCCAGCATCCTGGGAGGGTCCCATGAAGCTTTCTTT; CDR3 protein: CASILGGSHEAFF
clone size: -; V gene: TRBV5-1; D gene: TRBD1; J gene: TRBJ1-2; CDR3 DNA: TGCGCCAGCAGCCAAGGGGGCACAACTAACTATGGCTACACCTTC; CDR3 protein: CASSQGGTTNYGYTF
clone size: -; V gene: TRBV29-1; D gene: -; J gene: TRBJ2-7; CDR3 DNA: TGCAGCGTTGACGTCGGCTACGAGCAGTACTTC; CDR3 protein: CSVDVGYEQYF
clone size: few; V gene: TRBV29-1; D gene: -; J gene: TRBJ2-5; CDR3 DNA: TGCAGCGCCGAAGCCTTAGGGGCCCAGTACTTC; CDR3 protein: CSAEALGAQYF
clone size: -; V gene: TRBV6-5; D gene: -; J gene: TRBJ1-2; CDR3 DNA: TGTGCCAGTCATTCCGGGGGGGACGGCGATGGCTACACCTTC; CDR3 protein: CASHSGGDGDGYTF
clone size: -; V gene: TRBV12-3/TRBV12-4; D gene: -; J gene: TRBJ1-2; CDR3 DNA: TGTGCCAGCAGTTTTTATGGGGTTAACTATGGCTACACCTTC; CDR3 protein: CASSFYGVNYGYTF
clone size: once; V gene: TRBV7-2; D gene: -; J gene: TRBJ1-1; CDR3 DNA: TGTGCCAGCAGCTTAATATTACGGAACACTGAAGCTTTCTTT; CDR3 protein: CASSLILRNTEAFF
clone size: -; V gene: TRBV12-3/TRBV12-4; D gene: -; J gene: TRBJ1-2; CDR3 DNA: TGTGCCAGCAGCCTTTTGGCCGGTTATGGCTACACCTTC; CDR3 protein: CASSLLAGYGYTF
clone size: -; V gene: TRBV5-1; D gene: TRBD1; J gene: TRBJ2-7; CDR3 DNA: TGCGCCAGCAGCCCCCTAGGGGACAGGGGAAACGAGCAGTACTTC; CDR3 protein: CASSPLGDRGNEQYF
clone size: -; V gene: TRBV30; D gene: -; J gene: TRBJ2-5; CDR3 DNA: TGTGCCTGGAGGACCTCCCAAGCCCAGTACTTC; CDR3 protein: CAWRTSQAQYF
clone size: -; V gene: TRBV15; D gene: -; J gene: TRBJ1-2; CDR3 DNA: TGTGCCACCAGCGCAGGGTTCCCGGAGCGATATGGCTACACCTTC; CDR3 protein: CATSAGFPERYGYTF